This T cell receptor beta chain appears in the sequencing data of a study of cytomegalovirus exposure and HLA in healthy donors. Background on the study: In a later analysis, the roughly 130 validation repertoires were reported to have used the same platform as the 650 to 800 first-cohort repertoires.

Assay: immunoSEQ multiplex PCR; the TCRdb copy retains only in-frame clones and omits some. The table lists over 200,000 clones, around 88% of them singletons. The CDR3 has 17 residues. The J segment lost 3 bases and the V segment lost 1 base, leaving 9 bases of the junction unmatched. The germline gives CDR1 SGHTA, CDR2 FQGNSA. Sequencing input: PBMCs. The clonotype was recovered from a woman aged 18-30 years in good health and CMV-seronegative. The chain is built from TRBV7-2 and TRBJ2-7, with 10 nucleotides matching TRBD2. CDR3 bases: TGTGCCAGCAGCTTAGGCTCCTTGGGACTAGCGTTCTACGAGCAGTACTTC. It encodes CASSLGSLGLAFYEQYF. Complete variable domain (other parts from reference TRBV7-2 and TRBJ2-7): GAGVSQSPSNKVTEKGKDVELRCDPISGHTALYWYRQSLGQGLEFLIYFQGNSAPDKSGLPSDRFSAERTGGSVSTLTIQRTQQEDSAVYLCASSLGSLGLAFYEQYFGPGTRLTVT.